Each of the 13 T cell receptor beta chains below was sequenced from the same sample in a study of CXCR3-negative and CXCR3-positive naive CD8 T cells. UMI labels and 5' RACE were used to prepare the TRB cDNA libraries. From the 5' RACE reads, TCRdb lists one entry per CDR3 protein and no DNA. This table lists about 26,000 distinct CDR3 sequences. Source material: naive CXCR3- CD8+ T cells from blood. The subset is: CD45RO-CCR7+CD27+CD95- naive CD8+ T cells lacking CXCR3 (TNR3-). These TCRs come from a human donor in good health. Some clones in this sample may be carry-over from other donors' samples.

V usage is TRBV20-1 and J usage is TRBJ2-1; TCRdb designates TRBD2, a call that cannot be tested without DNA. Germline-derived CDR1 and CDR2 are DFQATT and SNEGSKA (reference sequence). The CDR3 is 15 residues long. This chain's CDR3 is CSARDSGGSYNEQFF.

The CDR3 sequence: CATSSTGSSDEQFF. The chain joins TRBV15 to TRBJ2-1; TCRdb's D gene call, TRBD1, goes unchecked for lack of DNA. This CDR3 comprises 14 residues. From germline, CDR1 is LNHNV and CDR2 YYDKDF (reference sequence). Supplemented by reference TRBV15 and TRBJ2-1, the full variable domain reads DAMVIQNPRYQVTQFGKPVTLSCSQTLNHNVMYWYQQKSSQAPKLLFHYYDKDFNNEADTPDNFQSRRPNTSFCFLDIRSPGLGDTAMYLCATSSTGSSDEQFFGPGTRLTVL.

This rearrangement joins TRBV7-9 to TRBJ2-2; TCRdb's D call, TRBD1, is unchecked because there is no DNA. There are 18 residues in the CDR3. Germline CDR1 is SEHNR and CDR2 is FQNEAQ (reference sequence). CDR3 residues: CASSRPGTGFGNTGELFF.

This chain joins TRBV4-3 and TRBJ1-1. The CDR3 is 15 residues long. The germline V gene encodes CDR1 LGHNA and CDR2 YSLEER. The CDR3 region is CASSQEAVLNTEAFF.

The chain is built from TRBV11-2 and TRBJ1-5. CDR3 size: 14 residues. Per germline, CDR1 SGHAT and CDR2 FQNNGV. The CDR3 sequence is CASSLAGSNQPQHF.

The genes are TRBV9 and TRBJ2-1; TCRdb's D gene call, TRBD1, goes unchecked for lack of DNA. CDR1 is SGDLS, CDR2 YYNGEE, per germline. The CDR3 contains 18 residues. The CDR3: CASSAPRAGAVTYNEQFF.

This chain uses TRBV20-1 with TRBJ1-5. Germline V gives CDR1 DFQATT, CDR2 SNEGSKA (reference sequence). The CDR3 runs to 13 residues. CDR3 loop: CSASDSSNQPQHF.

V gene TRBV4-3 combines with J gene TRBJ1-1; TCRdb gives TRBD1 as the D gene, but with no DNA this cannot be confirmed. The CDR3 runs to 15 residues. Looked up from germline, CDR1 is LGHNA and CDR2 is YSLEER. The CDR3 here is CASSHTQGAGTEAFF.

This rearrangement joins TRBV6-2 or TRBV6-3 to TRBJ2-7. Germline V lookup: CDR1 MNHEY, CDR2 SVGEGT. The CDR3 totals 12 residues. This CDR3 is CASEGAAYEQYF.

The chain carries TRBV29-1 and TRBJ2-1; TCRdb's D call of TRBD1 is untestable without DNA. Germline CDR1 SQVTM, CDR2 ANQGSEA. This CDR3 is 16 amino acids long. CDR3 amino acids: CSAVARGLGSYNEQFF.

V and J are TRBV20-1 and TRBJ2-7; TCRdb's assignment of TRBD2 cannot be checked, as there is no DNA. The CDR3 is made up of 14 amino acids. Germline values: CDR1 DFQATT, CDR2 SNEGSKA (reference sequence). CDR3: CSARVPGGLYEQYF.

The chain links TRBV18 to TRBJ1-1. The CDR3 runs to 15 residues. Germline V CDR1 and CDR2: KGHSH, LQKENI. The CDR3 region is CASSHGRARNTEAFF.

The rearrangement uses TRBV4-3 and TRBJ2-7; the D gene TCRdb calls, TRBD2, cannot be checked with no DNA. Germline assignment: CDR1 LGHNA and CDR2 YSLEER. The CDR3 consists of 17 residues. CDR3 loop: CASSQIAGGASSYEQYF.